This T cell receptor (beta chain) originates from a study of control samples from healthy donors and cancer patients (TCRdb year 2020). Taken from the germline V gene, the CDR1 and CDR2 loops are SGHRS and YFSETQ. Including cysteine and phenylalanine, the CDR3 has 12 amino acids. Of the read, only the CDR3 DNA is kept; its 36 bases are in frame from base 1. Relative to germline, V is 2 bases shorter and J is 5 bases shorter, with 6 bases between their ends. The library was obtained by the immunoSEQ multiplex PCR assay. This immuneACCESS table, as held by TCRdb, lists in-frame sequences with V and J called but not all clones. Of the missing ones, under half trace to an unresolved V gene in checked studies; the others have no known cause. The sample table records roughly 190,000 clones. Less than 2.5% of the sample comes from the top ten. As regards this clone: Its specific antigen is unknown.

The chain couples TRBV5-1 to TRBJ2-3; the D gene lacks a confident call. This receptor was taken from a woman aged 25 to 39 in good health. The sequencing input was blood. The CDR3 amino acid sequence is: CASSFPLDTQYF. DNA sequence: TGCGCCAGCAGCTTTCCCTTAGATACGCAGTATTTT.